These T cell receptor beta chains were read from a single sample in a study of CD8 T cells in Susac syndrome. Each CDR3 protein is one row after TCRdb ran MiXCR on the immunoSEQ multiplex PCR reads. In the table there are around 150,000 distinct CDR3 sequences, 85% to 95% of which are singletons. Sequencing was carried out using CD8+ T cells from PBMCs. These receptors were collected from a human donor with Susac syndrome. The CDR3 runs from the conserved cysteine through the conserved F or W. The D gene is left open where the match is weak. Size is stated for part of the rows, as once, few or many counts, or as a class when the clone is expanded.

d_gene	v_gene	abundance	j_gene	CDR3nt	CDR3aa
TRBD1	TRBV29-1	NA	TRBJ2-3	TGCAGCGTTGAAGATCTAGGCGGACAGGCTTACACAGATACGCAGTATTTT	CSVEDLGGQAYTDTQYF
NA	TRBV30	NA	TRBJ1-1	TGTGCCTGGAGCCCTTTCGGGAACACTGAAGCTTTCTTT	CAWSPFGNTEAFF
NA	TRBV7-2	NA	TRBJ2-2	TGTGCCAGCAGCCCTGGGATCATTTTGGTCGGGGAGCTGTTTTTT	CASSPGIILVGELFF
TRBD1	TRBV7-7	NA	TRBJ2-1	TGTGCTAGCAGCCTACAGGGGGAGGTCAATGAGCAGTTCTTC	CASSLQGEVNEQFF
NA	TRBV11-2	NA	TRBJ2-7	TGTGCCAGCAGCTCTTGGACTTACTACGAGCAGTACTTC	CASSSWTYYEQYF
NA	TRBV30	once	TRBJ1-1	TGTGCCTGGAGATTCGGACAAGAAGCTTTCTTT	CAWRFGQEAFF
NA	TRBV5-1	NA	TRBJ1-5	TGCGCCAGCAGCTTGACTGGACAGAGCAATCAGCCCCAGCATTTT	CASSLTGQSNQPQHF
NA	TRBV21-1	NA	TRBJ2-1	TGTGCCAGGATCAGGGGGATCGCGCAGTTCTTC	CARIRGIAQFF
NA	TRBV2	NA	TRBJ2-5	TGTGCCAGCAGTGAAGGCCAGGGGATTTTAGAACAAGAGACCCAGTACTTC	CASSEGQGILEQETQYF
NA	TRBV24-1	NA	TRBJ1-4	TGTGCCACCAGTGATGGAAAGGCCCAGAAGTTGGAAAAACTGTTTTTT	CATSDGKAQKLEKLFF
TRBD2	TRBV5-1	NA	TRBJ2-7	TGCGCCAGCAGCCCGACTAGCGGGAGTTACGAGCAGTACTTC	CASSPTSGSYEQYF
NA	TRBV27	NA	TRBJ1-5	TGTGCCAGCAGTCAAGATGACCGCATGGCCCAGCATTTT	CASSQDDRMAQHF
NA	TRBV6-5	NA	TRBJ1-1	TGTGCCAGCAGGTCCACAGGGAACACTGAAGCTTTCTTT	CASRSTGNTEAFF
TRBD1	TRBV6-5	NA	TRBJ1-2	TGTGCCAGCAGTTTCTGGACAGGGGAACACTATGGCTACACCTTC	CASSFWTGEHYGYTF
NA	TRBV4-1	NA	TRBJ2-5	TGCGCCACCCTCGGGCCCACGGGGGAGACCCAGTACTTC	CATLGPTGETQYF
TRBD1	TRBV5-4	NA	TRBJ2-7	TGTGCCAGCAGCTTACAGGGGCAGTACGAGCAGTACTTC	CASSLQGQYEQYF
NA	TRBV11-2	NA	TRBJ1-2	TGTGCCAGCAGTCCAGGGGTCTATGCAGGGGATGGCTACACCTTC	CASSPGVYAGDGYTF
TRBD2	TRBV11-2	NA	TRBJ2-1	TGTGCCAGCAGCCCCACCGGGGAGGCGACTAGCGGGGCCTCCTACAATGAGCAGTTCTTC	CASSPTGEATSGASYNEQFF
NA	TRBV20-1	once	TRBJ2-5	TGCAGTGCCGCGCGGGAGACCCAGTACTTC	CSAARETQYF
TRBD2	TRBV9	NA	TRBJ2-1	TGTGCCAGCAGCGTAGAAATAGCGGGAGAAAATGAGCAGTTCTTC	CASSVEIAGENEQFF
TRBD2	TRBV27	NA	TRBJ2-1	TGTGCCAGCAGTTTATGGACTAGCACCTACAATGAGCAGTTCTTC	CASSLWTSTYNEQFF